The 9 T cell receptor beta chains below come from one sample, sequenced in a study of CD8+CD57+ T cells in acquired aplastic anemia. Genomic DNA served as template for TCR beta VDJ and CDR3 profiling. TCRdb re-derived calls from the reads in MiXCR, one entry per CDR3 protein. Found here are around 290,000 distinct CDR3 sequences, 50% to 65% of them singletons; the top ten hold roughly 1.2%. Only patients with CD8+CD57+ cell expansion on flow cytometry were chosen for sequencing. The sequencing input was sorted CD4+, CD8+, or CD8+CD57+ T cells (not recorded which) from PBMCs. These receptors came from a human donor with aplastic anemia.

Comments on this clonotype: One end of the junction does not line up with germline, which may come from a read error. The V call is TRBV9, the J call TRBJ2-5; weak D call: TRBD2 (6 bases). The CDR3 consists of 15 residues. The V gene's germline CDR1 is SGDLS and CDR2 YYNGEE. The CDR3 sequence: CASSPRSEIRETPYF. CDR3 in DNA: TGTGCCAGCAGCCCCAGGTCCGAGATTCGGGAGACCCCGTACTTC.

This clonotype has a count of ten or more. In DNA form, the CDR3 reads TGTGCCAGCAGTTTTTTGGACGGGACAGGCGGTTCACCCCTCCACTTT. It yields the protein CASSFLDGTGGSPLHF. V gene TRBV27 combines with J gene TRBJ1-6; 8 bases line up with TRBD1. V was clipped by 3 bases and J by 9 bases; unmatched bases: 10. The length of the CDR3 is 16 residues. CDR1 is MNHEY, CDR2 SMNVEV, per germline (reference sequence).

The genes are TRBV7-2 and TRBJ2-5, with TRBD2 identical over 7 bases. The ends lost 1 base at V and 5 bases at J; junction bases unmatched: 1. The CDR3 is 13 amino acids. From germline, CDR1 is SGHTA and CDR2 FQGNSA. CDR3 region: CASSLDGGETQYF. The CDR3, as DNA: TGTGCCAGCAGCTTAGACGGGGGGGAGACCCAGTACTTC.

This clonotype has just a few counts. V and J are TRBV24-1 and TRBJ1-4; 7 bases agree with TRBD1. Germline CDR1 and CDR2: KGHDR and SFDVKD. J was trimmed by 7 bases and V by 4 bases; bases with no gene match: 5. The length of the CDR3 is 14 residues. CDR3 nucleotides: TGTGCCACCAGTGACCCGACAGGGCCTGAAAAACTGTTTTTT. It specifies CATSDPTGPEKLFF.

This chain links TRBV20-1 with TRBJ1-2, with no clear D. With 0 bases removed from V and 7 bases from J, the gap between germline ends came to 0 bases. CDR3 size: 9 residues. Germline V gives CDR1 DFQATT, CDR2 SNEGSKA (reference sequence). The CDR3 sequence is CSARDGYTF. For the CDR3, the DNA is TGCAGTGCTAGAGATGGCTACACCTTC.

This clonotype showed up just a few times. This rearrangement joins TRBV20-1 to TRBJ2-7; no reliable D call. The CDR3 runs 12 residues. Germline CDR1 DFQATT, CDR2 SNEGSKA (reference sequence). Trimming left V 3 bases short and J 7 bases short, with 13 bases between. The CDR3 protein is CSARLGPGEQYF. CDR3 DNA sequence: TGCAGTGCTAGGCTCGGTCCAGGAGAGCAGTACTTC.

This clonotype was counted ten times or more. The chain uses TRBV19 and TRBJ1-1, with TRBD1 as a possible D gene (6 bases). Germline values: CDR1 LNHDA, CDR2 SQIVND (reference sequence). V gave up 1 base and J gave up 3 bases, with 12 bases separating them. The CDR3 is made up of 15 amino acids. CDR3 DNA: TGTGCCAGTAGTATAGGTGGGGGGCCGTACACTGAAGCTTTCTTT. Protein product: CASSIGGGPYTEAFF.

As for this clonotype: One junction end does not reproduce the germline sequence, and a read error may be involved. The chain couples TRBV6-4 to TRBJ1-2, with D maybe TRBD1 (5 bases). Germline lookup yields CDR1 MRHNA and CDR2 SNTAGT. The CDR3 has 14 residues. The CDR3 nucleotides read TGTGCCAGCAGTTACTCGGGGCTGGGGGATGGCTACACCTTC. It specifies CASSYSGLGDGYTF.

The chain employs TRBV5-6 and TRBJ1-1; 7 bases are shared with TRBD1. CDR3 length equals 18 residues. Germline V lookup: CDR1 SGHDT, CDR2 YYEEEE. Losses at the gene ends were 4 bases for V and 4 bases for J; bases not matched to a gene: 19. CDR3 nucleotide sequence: TGTGCCAGCAGCCCCTCCGGGACAGACTTCTACCTCCGCACTGAAGCTTTCTTT. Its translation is CASSPSGTDFYLRTEAFF.